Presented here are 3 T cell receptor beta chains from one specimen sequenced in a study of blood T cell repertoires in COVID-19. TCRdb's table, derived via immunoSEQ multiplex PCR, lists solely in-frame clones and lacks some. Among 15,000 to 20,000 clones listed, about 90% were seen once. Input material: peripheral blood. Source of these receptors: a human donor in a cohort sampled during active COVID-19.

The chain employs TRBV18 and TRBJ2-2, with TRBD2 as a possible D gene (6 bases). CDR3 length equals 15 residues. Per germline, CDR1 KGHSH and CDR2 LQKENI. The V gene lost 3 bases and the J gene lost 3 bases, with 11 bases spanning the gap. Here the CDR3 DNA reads TGTGCCAGCTCACCGGGTCCGGGAGACACCGGGGAGCTGTTTTTT. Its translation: CASSPGPGDTGELFF. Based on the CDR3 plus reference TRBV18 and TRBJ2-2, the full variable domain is NAGVMQNPRHLVRRRGQEARLRCSPMKGHSHVYWYRQLPEEGLKFMVYLQKENIIDESGMPKERFSAEFPKEGPSILRIQQVVRGDSAAYFCASSPGPGDTGELFFGEGSRLTVL.

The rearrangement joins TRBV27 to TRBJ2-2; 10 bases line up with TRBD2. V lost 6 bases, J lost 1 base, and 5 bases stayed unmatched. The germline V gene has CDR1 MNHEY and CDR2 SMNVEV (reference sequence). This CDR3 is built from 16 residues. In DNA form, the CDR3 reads TGTGCCAGCAGACCGGGACTAGCGAGGAACACCGGGGAGCTGTTTTTT. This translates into CASRPGLARNTGELFF.

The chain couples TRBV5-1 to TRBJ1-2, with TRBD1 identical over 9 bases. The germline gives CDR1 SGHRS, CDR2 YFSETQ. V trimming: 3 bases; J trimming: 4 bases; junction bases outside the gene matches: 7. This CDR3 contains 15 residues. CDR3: CASSSGQGSGYGYTF. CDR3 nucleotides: TGCGCCAGCAGCTCGGGACAGGGCTCTGGCTATGGCTACACCTTC.